This T cell receptor (beta chain) was captured in a study of early T cells in non-severe SARS-CoV-2 infection. V was cut by 3 bases and J by 0 bases, with 7 bases left in between. This CDR3 region has 13 residues. CDR1 and CDR2 (germline): DFQATT, SNEGSKA (reference sequence). This clonotype was counted many times. TCRdb fed the 5' RACE reads into MiXCR, producing one record per CDR3 protein. The data hold about 70,000 distinct CDR3 sequences, with about 4.9% observed a single time. The sample in question was whole blood, obtained at baseline. The TCR originated in an adult who was a healthcare worker with PCR-confirmed SARS-CoV-2 infection or an uninfected control (not recorded which). The donor label of this sample is uncertain. The V call is TRBV20-1, the J call TRBJ2-3, with TRBD1 as a possible D gene (5 bases). The CDR3 is CSASTGSTDTQYF. The CDR3 DNA reads as TGCAGTGCTAGCACAGGTAGCACAGATACGCAGTATTTT.